The source of this T cell receptor beta chain is a study of spatial heterogeneity in lung cancer. This clonotype was seen at least ten times. The antigen remains unidentified. V lost 2 bases and J 7 bases, leaving 12 bases between the germline ends. The CDR3 is 14 residues long. The germline gives CDR1 SGHKS, CDR2 YYEKEE (reference sequence). Sample time point: sample taken at primary tumor resection. Regarding the study as a whole: Within tumors, counts of expanded alpha and beta TCRs tracked tumor mutation counts.

Each CDR3 protein is one row after TCRdb ran MiXCR on the 5' RACE reads. The sample carries approximately 23,000 distinct CDR3 sequences, 4% to 5.5% recorded once. This TCR derives from a male donor with early-stage non-small cell lung cancer. This chain connects TRBV5-5 to TRBJ2-2; D is undetermined. Sequences were derived from lung tumor tissue, sampled at surgery. CDR3 sequence (DNA): TGTGCCAGCAGCTTTGTGTACGCAAGCGGGGAGCTGTTTTTT. This gives the protein CASSFVYASGELFF.